This T cell receptor (beta chain) was retrieved from a study of blood T cell repertoires in COVID-19. J lost 1 base, V lost 6 bases, and 3 bases had no gene match. This CDR3 spans 14 amino acids. Germline V CDR1 and CDR2: MNHNY, SVGAGI (reference sequence). The assay was immunoSEQ multiplex PCR, and TCRdb's table has in-frame clones only and misses some. The table has over 150,000 clones, approximately 83% seen once. The sequence was collected from a woman older than 75 with active or convalescent COVID-19. Sample: peripheral blood. This chain uses TRBV6-6 with TRBJ1-1; TRBD1 aligns across 9 bases. CDR3 sequence reads: CASRRTGENTEAFF. The CDR3 DNA is TGTGCCAGCAGACGGACAGGGGAGAACACTGAAGCTTTCTTT.